The next 25 T cell receptor beta chains were all read from a single sample in a study of blood T cell repertoires in COVID-19. Clones were sequenced by immunoSEQ multiplex PCR, and TCRdb holds only the in-frame ones, with some missing. In the table there are around 700,000 clones, around 89% of which are singletons. The specimen sequenced was peripheral blood. Receptor source: a young woman with acute or convalescent COVID-19.

The V call is TRBV5-1, the J call TRBJ2-1; 9 nucleotides agree with TRBD2. The CDR3 runs to 15 residues. CDR1 SGHRS and CDR2 YFSETQ come from the germline V gene. V lost 4 bases to trimming and J lost 5 bases; unmatched junction nucleotides: 7. The CDR3 sequence: CASSVSGGRNNEQFF. The CDR3 coding sequence is TGCGCCAGCAGCGTTAGCGGGGGCAGAAACAATGAGCAGTTCTTC. Complete variable domain (other parts from reference TRBV5-1 and TRBJ2-1): KAGVTQTPRYLIKTRGQQVTLSCSPISGHRSVSWYQQTPGQGLQFLFEYFSETQRNKGNFPGRFSGRQFSNSRSEMNVSTLELGDSALYLCASSVSGGRNNEQFFGPGTRLTVL.

The gene calls are TRBV6-2 or TRBV6-3 and TRBJ2-1, with D hard to call. From germline, CDR1 is MNHEY and CDR2 SVGEGT. The V gene lost 6 bases and the J gene lost 0 bases, with 21 bases spanning the gap. The CDR3 spans 18 residues. For the CDR3, the DNA is TGTGCCAGCAGCCCCCGACTTCTGATAGGCAGCTCCTACAATGAGCAGTTCTTC. Translating it yields CASSPRLLIGSSYNEQFF.

The J gene is TRBJ2-7, the V gene TRBV6-5, with D unresolved. Germline CDR1 is MNHEY and CDR2 is SVGAGI. The V and J ends lost 0 bases and 3 bases respectively, with 12 bases between them. There are 15 residues in the CDR3. CDR3 residues: CASSYSRRGNYEQYF. CDR3 nucleotides: TGTGCCAGCAGTTACTCGCGACGCGGAAACTACGAGCAGTACTTC.

The chain carries TRBV13 and TRBJ2-5; 7 nucleotides line up with TRBD2. Germline V CDR1 and CDR2: PRHDT, FYEKMQ (reference sequence). J lost 5 bases, V lost 3 bases, and 6 bases had no gene match. The CDR3 loop spans 14 amino acids. The CDR3 here is CASSFSGGEETQYF. As DNA, the CDR3 is TGTGCCAGCAGCTTCAGTGGGGGGGAGGAGACCCAGTACTTC.

J is TRBJ2-7 and V is TRBV6-1; 13 bases agree with TRBD2. The CDR3 has 16 residues. Germline V lookup: CDR1 MNHNS, CDR2 SASEGT. The V gene end was trimmed by 4 bases and the J gene end by 5 bases; junction bases not matched to a gene: 8. As DNA, the CDR3 is TGTGCCAGCAGTGTACTAGCGGGGGGGCCGGGCCACGAGCAGTACTTC. Translating it yields CASSVLAGGPGHEQYF.

The V gene is TRBV6-6, the J gene TRBJ1-5; D gene uncertain. With 6 bases removed from V and 11 bases from J, the gap between germline ends came to 14 bases. The CDR3 totals 12 residues. Germline CDR1 reads MNHNY; CDR2 reads SVGAGI (reference sequence). CDR3 sequence: CASSPRLETQHF. For the CDR3, the DNA is TGTGCCAGCAGCCCGCGACTCGAGACCCAGCATTTT.

The chain uses TRBV5-1 and TRBJ1-1, with 7 bases that match TRBD1. Trimming at V came to 2 bases and at J to 5 bases, leaving 3 bases not matched to a gene. CDR1 and CDR2 from the germline V gene are SGHRS and YFSETQ. This CDR3 is 13 amino acids long. The DNA of the CDR3 is TGCGCCAGCAGCTTCAGGGGGAAGACTGAAGCTTTCTTT. Its translation is CASSFRGKTEAFF.

The gene calls are TRBV7-9 and TRBJ1-6; D remains ambiguous. This CDR3 contains 14 residues. Germline assignment: CDR1 SEHNR and CDR2 FQNEAQ (reference sequence). V lost 2 bases and J lost 5, with 7 bases in between. The CDR3 spells CASSLTEDNSPLHF. The CDR3 DNA follows: TGTGCCAGCAGCTTAACAGAAGATAATTCACCCCTCCACTTT.

The chain carries TRBV20-1 and TRBJ1-2; D not certain. The CDR3 length is 13 residues. Germline loops: CDR1 DFQATT, CDR2 SNEGSKA (reference sequence). The V gene lost 3 bases and the J gene lost 2 bases, with 10 bases spanning the gap. DNA for the CDR3: TGCAGTGCTAGTATAGGCAGGAACTATGGCTACACCTTC. Residues: CSASIGRNYGYTF.

This chain connects TRBV6-6 to TRBJ2-5; TRBD1 is a possible D gene (5 bases). Germline V gene lookup returns CDR1 MNHNY and CDR2 SVGAGI (reference sequence). The CDR3 runs to 15 residues. Trimming left V 5 bases short and J 2 bases short, with 15 bases between. CDR3 sequence: CASSDPRTLQETQYF. The CDR3 region has the DNA TGTGCCAGCAGTGACCCCAGGACACTTCAAGAGACCCAGTACTTC.

This chain links TRBV5-1 with TRBJ2-7; 8 nucleotides line up with TRBD1. Trimming took 0 bases from V and 5 from J; bases not matched to a gene: 13. The CDR3 has 17 amino acids. Germline lookup yields CDR1 SGHRS and CDR2 YFSETQ. For the CDR3, the DNA is TGCGCCAGCAGCTTGGTCGTTGGAGACAGGGGACTCGACGAGCAGTACTTC. Amino acid sequence: CASSLVVGDRGLDEQYF.

Only a few counts were recorded for this clone. This chain uses TRBV27 with TRBJ2-2; no firm D call. Germline values: CDR1 MNHEY, CDR2 SMNVEV (reference sequence). The length of the CDR3 is 13 residues. Trimming removed 7 bases from V and 1 base from J, with 7 bases in between. The CDR3 DNA sequence: TGTGCCAGCACCCGACAGAACACCGGGGAGCTGTTTTTT. It is translated as CASTRQNTGELFF.

This rearrangement joins TRBV27 to TRBJ2-7, with 8 bases matching TRBD1. V lost 5 bases and J lost 7; bases outside the gene matches: 7. From germline, CDR1 is MNHEY and CDR2 SMNVEV (reference sequence). The CDR3 loop spans 13 amino acids. The CDR3 DNA follows: TGTGCCAGCAGTGCTGACAGGGGTCGAGAGCAGTACTTC. Amino acid sequence: CASSADRGREQYF.

The CDR3 coding sequence is TGTGCCAGCAGCCCATCCCCCTACGAGCAGTACTTC. Translating it yields CASSPSPYEQYF. The chain recombines TRBV7-9 with TRBJ2-7, with D uncertain. The CDR3 is 12 amino acids. Trimming stripped 5 bases from V and 2 bases from J, with 7 bases between. Germline V lookup: CDR1 SEHNR, CDR2 FQNEAQ (reference sequence). The complete variable domain, with remaining parts taken from reference TRBV7-9 and TRBJ2-7, reads DTGVSQNPRHKITKRGQNVTFRCDPISEHNRLYWYRQTLGQGPEFLTYFQNEAQLEKSRLLSDRFSAERPKGSFSTLEIQRTEQGDSAMYLCASSPSPYEQYFGPGTRLTVT.

This clone turned up a few times. V is TRBV20-1 and J is TRBJ1-3; 8 bases map to TRBD1. Trimming removed 3 bases from V and 4 bases from J; junction bases left unmatched: 5. Germline V gives CDR1 DFQATT, CDR2 SNEGSKA (reference sequence). This CDR3 contains 14 residues. CDR3 residues: CSASSRGRGNTIYF. CDR3 bases: TGCAGTGCTAGTTCCAGGGGGCGCGGAAACACCATATATTTT.

CDR3 sequence (DNA): TGTGCCAGCACCCATTATGGCTACACCTTC. It is translated as CASTHYGYTF. The gene calls are TRBV21-1 and TRBJ1-2; the tabulated D call, TRBD1, remains unverified against the DNA. TRBV21-1 counts as a pseudogene. This CDR3 has 10 amino acids.

The CDR3 here is CASSLGTRNEQFF. For the CDR3, the DNA is TGCGCCAGCAGCTTGGGGACAAGGAATGAGCAGTTCTTC. The chain links TRBV5-1 to TRBJ2-1; D possibly corresponds to TRBD1 (5 bases). Germline CDR1 SGHRS, CDR2 YFSETQ. Trimming removed 0 bases at V and 7 bases at J, with 8 bases between. CDR3 length: 13 residues.

A few counts support this clone. The sample has other DNA sequences that encode this CDR3 too. J is TRBJ1-1 and V is TRBV19, with a weak D call TRBD1 (5 bases). V shed 6 bases and J shed 2 bases, with 7 bases lying between them. Germline values: CDR1 LNHDA, CDR2 SQIVND (reference sequence). CDR3 length: 12 residues. CDR3 DNA: TGTGCCAGTAGAACAGGAAACACTGAAGCTTTCTTT. This translates into CASRTGNTEAFF. Full variable domain (rest looked up from reference TRBV19 and TRBJ1-1): DGGITQSPKYLFRKEGQNVTLSCEQNLNHDAMYWYRQDPGQGLRLIYYSQIVNDFQKGDIAEGYSVSREKKESFPLTVTSAQKNPTAFYLCASRTGNTEAFFGQGTRLTVV.

This clone appeared once. The gene calls are TRBV6-5 and TRBJ1-2; 10 bases map to TRBD1. In germline, CDR1 is MNHEY, CDR2 SVGAGI. The J segment lost 4 bases and the V segment lost 4 bases, leaving 9 bases of the junction unmatched. This CDR3 contains 16 residues. CDR3 DNA sequence: TGTGCCAGCAGTTCCCCGACAGGGGGCCGTAGCTATGGCTACACCTTC. Encoded protein: CASSSPTGGRSYGYTF.

The chain joins TRBV2 to TRBJ1-2; 8 bases are shared with TRBD1. V gave up 9 bases and J gave up 4 bases; unmatched junction bases: 13. The germline CDR1 and CDR2 sequences are SNHLY and FYNNEI. The CDR3 runs 15 residues. CDR3 amino acids: CASERRTGRRYGYTF. The CDR3 bases are TGTGCCAGTGAGCGTCGGACAGGGCGTCGCTATGGCTACACCTTC. Full variable domain (rest looked up from reference TRBV2 and TRBJ1-2): EPEVTQTPSHQVTQMGQEVILRCVPISNHLYFYWYRQILGQKVEFLVSFYNNEISEKSEIFDDQFSVERPDGSNFTLKIRSTKLEDSAMYFCASERRTGRRYGYTFGSGTRLTVV.

The J gene is TRBJ2-7, the V gene TRBV5-1; TRBD1 might be the D (6 bases). The CDR3 totals 14 residues. Trimming removed 3 bases at V and 2 bases at J, with 12 bases between. Germline V gives CDR1 SGHRS, CDR2 YFSETQ. The CDR3 here is CASSWGQGTYEQYF. As DNA, the CDR3 is TGCGCCAGCAGCTGGGGTCAGGGGACCTACGAGCAGTACTTC. The entire variable domain, with the rest obtained from reference TRBV5-1 and TRBJ2-7, is as follows: KAGVTQTPRYLIKTRGQQVTLSCSPISGHRSVSWYQQTPGQGLQFLFEYFSETQRNKGNFPGRFSGRQFSNSRSEMNVSTLELGDSALYLCASSWGQGTYEQYFGPGTRLTVT.

The chain uses TRBV13 and TRBJ2-7; 10 positions match TRBD2. Trimming took 5 bases from V and 4 from J; bases not matched to a gene: 5. CDR1 PRHDT and CDR2 FYEKMQ come from the germline V gene (reference sequence). The CDR3 length is 14 residues. The CDR3 coding sequence is TGTGCCAGCAGCACGGGGACTAGCGTGTACGAGCAGTACTTC. This encodes CASSTGTSVYEQYF.

V and J are TRBV5-1 and TRBJ2-3; 11 bases line up with TRBD2. Germline V CDR1 and CDR2: SGHRS, YFSETQ. J gave up 2 bases and V 7 bases, and 9 bases lay outside the gene matches. This CDR3 contains 16 residues. CDR3 nucleotide sequence: TGCGCCAGCGGGGAGACTAGCGGGGTACTCACAGATACGCAGTATTTT. This sequence encodes CASGETSGVLTDTQYF.

The chain recombines TRBV6-5 with TRBJ1-2; TRBD1 might be the D (5 bases). The length of the CDR3 is 13 residues. Trimming removed 6 bases at V and 6 bases at J, with 14 bases between. Germline V CDR1 and CDR2: MNHEY, SVGAGI. Here the CDR3 reads CASRRGGTNGYTF. The CDR3 DNA follows: TGTGCCAGCAGGCGGGGGGGTACAAATGGCTACACCTTC.

In DNA form, the CDR3 reads TGTGCCAGCACCCTCCCGGACAGGGGTAACACCGGGGAGCTGTTTTTT. Its protein product is CASTLPDRGNTGELFF. V and J are TRBV11-2 and TRBJ2-2; 9 bases are a match to TRBD1. The junction had 8 bases not matched to a gene; V was cut back by 7 bases and J by 2 bases. The V gene's germline CDR1 is SGHAT and CDR2 FQNNGV. The CDR3 spans 16 residues.